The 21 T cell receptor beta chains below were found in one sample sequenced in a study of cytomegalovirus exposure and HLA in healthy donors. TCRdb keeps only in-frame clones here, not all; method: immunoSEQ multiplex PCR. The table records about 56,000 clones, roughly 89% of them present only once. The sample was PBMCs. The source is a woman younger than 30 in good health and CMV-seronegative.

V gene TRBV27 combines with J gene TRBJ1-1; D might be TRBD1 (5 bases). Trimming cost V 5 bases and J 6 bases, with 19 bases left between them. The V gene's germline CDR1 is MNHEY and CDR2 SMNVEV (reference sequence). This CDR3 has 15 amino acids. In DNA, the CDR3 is TGTGCCAGCAGTCGGGAGGGACCCTGGAATCCTGAAGCTTTCTTT. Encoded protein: CASSREGPWNPEAFF.

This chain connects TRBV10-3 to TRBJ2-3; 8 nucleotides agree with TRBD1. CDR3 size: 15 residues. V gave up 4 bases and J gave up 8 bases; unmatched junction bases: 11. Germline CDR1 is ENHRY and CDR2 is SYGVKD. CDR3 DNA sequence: TGTGCCATCAGTGTGAGAAGGGGACAGGAGGGTACGCAGTATTTT. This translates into CAISVRRGQEGTQYF.

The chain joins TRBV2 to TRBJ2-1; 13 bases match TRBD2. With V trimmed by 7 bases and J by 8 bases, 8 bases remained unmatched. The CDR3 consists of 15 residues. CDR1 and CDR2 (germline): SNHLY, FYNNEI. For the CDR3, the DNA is TGTGCCAGCACCTCGACTAGCGGGGGGCCTGATGAGCAGTTCTTC. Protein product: CASTSTSGGPDEQFF.

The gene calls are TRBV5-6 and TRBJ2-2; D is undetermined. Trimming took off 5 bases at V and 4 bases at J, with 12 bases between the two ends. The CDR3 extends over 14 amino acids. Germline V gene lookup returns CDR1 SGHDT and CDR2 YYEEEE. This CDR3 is CASRPSRSTGELFF. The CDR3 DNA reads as TGTGCCAGCAGACCTTCACGGAGCACCGGGGAGCTGTTTTTT.

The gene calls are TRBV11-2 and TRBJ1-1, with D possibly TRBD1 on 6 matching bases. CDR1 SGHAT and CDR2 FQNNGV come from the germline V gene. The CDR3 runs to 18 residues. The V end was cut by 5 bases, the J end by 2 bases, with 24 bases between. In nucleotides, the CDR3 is TGTGCCAGCAGCCCGAAGGGGGTCCGCTACCCAAAAAACACTGAAGCTTTCTTT. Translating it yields CASSPKGVRYPKNTEAFF. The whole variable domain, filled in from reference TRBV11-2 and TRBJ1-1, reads EAGVAQSPRYKIIEKRQSVAFWCNPISGHATLYWYQQILGQGPKLLIQFQNNGVVDDSQLPKDRFSAERLKGVDSTLKIQPAKLEDSAVYLCASSPKGVRYPKNTEAFFGQGTRLTVV.

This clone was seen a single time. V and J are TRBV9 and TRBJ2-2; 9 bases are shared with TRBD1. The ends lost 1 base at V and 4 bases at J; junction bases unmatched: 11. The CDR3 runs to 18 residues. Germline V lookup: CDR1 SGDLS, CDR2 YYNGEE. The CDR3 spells CASSVTFTGQGPTGELFF. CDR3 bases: TGTGCCAGCAGCGTAACGTTTACGGGACAGGGCCCCACCGGGGAGCTGTTTTTT.

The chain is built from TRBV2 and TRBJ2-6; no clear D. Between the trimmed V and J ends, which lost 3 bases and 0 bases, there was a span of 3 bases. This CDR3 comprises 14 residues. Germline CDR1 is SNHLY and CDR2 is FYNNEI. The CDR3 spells CASSDRSGANVLTF. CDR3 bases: TGTGCCAGCAGTGATCGCTCTGGGGCCAACGTCCTGACTTTC.

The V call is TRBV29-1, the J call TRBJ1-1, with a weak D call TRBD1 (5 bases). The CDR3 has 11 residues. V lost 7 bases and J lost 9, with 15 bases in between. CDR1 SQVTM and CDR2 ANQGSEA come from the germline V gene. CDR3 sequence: CSAGGSKKAFF. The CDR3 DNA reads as TGCAGCGCCGGGGGGTCTAAAAAAGCTTTCTTT. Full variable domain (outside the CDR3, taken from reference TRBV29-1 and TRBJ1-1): SAVISQKPSRDICQRGTSLTIQCQVDSQVTMMFWYRQQPGQSLTLIATANQGSEATYESGFVIDKFPISRPNLTFSTLTVSNMSPEDSSIYLCSAGGSKKAFFGQGTRLTVV.

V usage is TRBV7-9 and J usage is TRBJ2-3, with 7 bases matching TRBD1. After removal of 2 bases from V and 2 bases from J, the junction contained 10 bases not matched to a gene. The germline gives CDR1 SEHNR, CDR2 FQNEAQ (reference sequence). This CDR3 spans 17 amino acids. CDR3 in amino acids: CASSLSSGQVNTDTQYF. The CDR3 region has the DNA TGTGCCAGCAGCTTAAGTTCTGGACAGGTTAACACAGATACGCAGTATTTT.

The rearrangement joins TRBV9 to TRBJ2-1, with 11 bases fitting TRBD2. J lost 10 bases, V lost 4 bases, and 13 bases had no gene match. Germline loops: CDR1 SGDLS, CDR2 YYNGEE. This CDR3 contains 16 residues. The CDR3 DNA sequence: TGTGCCAGCAGCCCCCCCGGACTAGCGGGCCCTGGGGAGCAGTTCTTC. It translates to CASSPPGLAGPGEQFF.

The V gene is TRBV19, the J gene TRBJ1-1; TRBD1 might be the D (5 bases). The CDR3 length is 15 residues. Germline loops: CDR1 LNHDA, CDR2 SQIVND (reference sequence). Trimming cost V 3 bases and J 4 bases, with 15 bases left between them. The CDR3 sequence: CASSMSGGRSTEAFF. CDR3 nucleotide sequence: TGTGCCAGTAGTATGAGCGGGGGTAGGAGCACTGAAGCTTTCTTT.

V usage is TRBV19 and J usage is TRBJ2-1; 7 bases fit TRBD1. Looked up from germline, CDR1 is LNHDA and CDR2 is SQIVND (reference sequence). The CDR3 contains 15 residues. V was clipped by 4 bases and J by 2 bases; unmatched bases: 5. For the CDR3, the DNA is TGTGCCAGTAGTACGGGACAGTTTACCTACAATGAGCAGTTCTTC. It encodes CASSTGQFTYNEQFF.

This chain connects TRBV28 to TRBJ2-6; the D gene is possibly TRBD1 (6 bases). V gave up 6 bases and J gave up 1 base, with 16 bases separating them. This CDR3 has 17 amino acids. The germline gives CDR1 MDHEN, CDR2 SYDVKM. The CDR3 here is CASRKNRVGSGANVLTF. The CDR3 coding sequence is TGTGCCAGCAGGAAAAACAGGGTCGGGTCTGGGGCCAACGTCCTGACTTTC. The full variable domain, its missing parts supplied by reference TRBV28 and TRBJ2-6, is DVKVTQSSRYLVKRTGEKVFLECVQDMDHENMFWYRQDPGLGLRLIYFSYDVKMKEKGDIPEGYSVSREKKERFSLILESASTNQTSMYLCASRKNRVGSGANVLTFGAGSRLTVL.

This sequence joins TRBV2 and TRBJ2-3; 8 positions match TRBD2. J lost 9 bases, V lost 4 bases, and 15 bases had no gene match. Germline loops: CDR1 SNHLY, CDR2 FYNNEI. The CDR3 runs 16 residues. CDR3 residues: CASSGQTRGGLETQYF. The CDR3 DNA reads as TGTGCCAGCAGTGGCCAAACCCGCGGGGGGCTGGAAACGCAGTATTTT.

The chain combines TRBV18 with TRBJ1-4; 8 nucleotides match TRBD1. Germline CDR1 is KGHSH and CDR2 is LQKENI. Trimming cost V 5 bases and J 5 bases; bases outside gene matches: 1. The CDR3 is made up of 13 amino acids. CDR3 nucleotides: TGTGCCAGCTCAACAGGGGGAAATGAAAAACTGTTTTTT. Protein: CASSTGGNEKLFF.

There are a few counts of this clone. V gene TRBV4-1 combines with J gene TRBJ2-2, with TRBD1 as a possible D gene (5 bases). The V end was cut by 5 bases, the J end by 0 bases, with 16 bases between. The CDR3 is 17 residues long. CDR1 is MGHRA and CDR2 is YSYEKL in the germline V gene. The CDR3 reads CASSTPPRTPNTGELFF. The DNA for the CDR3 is TGCGCCAGCAGCACCCCACCCCGGACACCGAACACCGGGGAGCTGTTTTTT.

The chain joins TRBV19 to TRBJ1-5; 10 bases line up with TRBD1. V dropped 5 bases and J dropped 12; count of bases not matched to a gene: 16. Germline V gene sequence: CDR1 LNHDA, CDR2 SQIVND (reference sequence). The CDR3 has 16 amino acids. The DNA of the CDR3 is TGTGCCAGTAGTGCGTCCGGACAGGGGGGTATAGGGATCCAGCATTTT. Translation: CASSASGQGGIGIQHF.

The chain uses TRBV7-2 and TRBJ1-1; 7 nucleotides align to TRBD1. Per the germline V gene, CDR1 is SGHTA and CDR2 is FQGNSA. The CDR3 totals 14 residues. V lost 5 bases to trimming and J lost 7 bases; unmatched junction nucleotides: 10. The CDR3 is CASSRDQTGYEAFF. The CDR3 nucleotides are TGTGCCAGCAGCCGGGACCAGACAGGGTATGAAGCTTTCTTT.

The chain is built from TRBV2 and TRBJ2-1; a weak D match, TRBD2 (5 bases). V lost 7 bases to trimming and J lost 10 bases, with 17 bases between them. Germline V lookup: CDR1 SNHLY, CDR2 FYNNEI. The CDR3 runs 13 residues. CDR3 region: CASITGPGGEQFF. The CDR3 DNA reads TGTGCCAGCATTACCGGGCCTGGAGGAGAGCAGTTCTTC.

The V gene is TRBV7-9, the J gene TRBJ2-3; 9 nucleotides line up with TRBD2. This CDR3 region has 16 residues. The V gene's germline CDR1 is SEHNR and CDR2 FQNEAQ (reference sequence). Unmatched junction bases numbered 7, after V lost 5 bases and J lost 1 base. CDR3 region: CASSPGLAERTDTQYF. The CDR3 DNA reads TGTGCCAGCAGCCCGGGACTAGCAGAACGCACAGATACGCAGTATTTT.

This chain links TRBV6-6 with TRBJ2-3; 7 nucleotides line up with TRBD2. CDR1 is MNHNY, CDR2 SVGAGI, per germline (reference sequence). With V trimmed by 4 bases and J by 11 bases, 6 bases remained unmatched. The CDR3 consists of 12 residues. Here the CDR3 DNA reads TGTGCCAGCAGTTCAGTTGGGGGGGGGCAGTATTTT. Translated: CASSSVGGGQYF.